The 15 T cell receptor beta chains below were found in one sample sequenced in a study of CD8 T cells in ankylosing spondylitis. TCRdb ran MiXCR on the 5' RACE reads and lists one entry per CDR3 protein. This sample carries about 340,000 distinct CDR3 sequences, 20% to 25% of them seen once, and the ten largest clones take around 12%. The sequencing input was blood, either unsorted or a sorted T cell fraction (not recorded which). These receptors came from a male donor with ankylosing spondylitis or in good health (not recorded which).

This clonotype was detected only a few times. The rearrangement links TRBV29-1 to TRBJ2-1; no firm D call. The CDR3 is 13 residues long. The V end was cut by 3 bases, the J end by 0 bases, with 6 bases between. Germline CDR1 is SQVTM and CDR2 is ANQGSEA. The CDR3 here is CSVEISSYNEQFF. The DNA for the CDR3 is TGCAGCGTTGAGATCAGCTCCTACAATGAGCAGTTCTTC.

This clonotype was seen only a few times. The CDR3 coding sequence is TGCAGTGCTCCTGGGGACAGGGCAACCTATGGCTACACCTTC. Amino acids: CSAPGDRATYGYTF. The chain couples TRBV20-1 to TRBJ1-2; 9 bases match TRBD1. Per germline, CDR1 DFQATT and CDR2 SNEGSKA (reference sequence). CDR3 size: 14 residues. V was pared by 5 bases and J by 4 bases, with 8 bases of the junction left unmatched.

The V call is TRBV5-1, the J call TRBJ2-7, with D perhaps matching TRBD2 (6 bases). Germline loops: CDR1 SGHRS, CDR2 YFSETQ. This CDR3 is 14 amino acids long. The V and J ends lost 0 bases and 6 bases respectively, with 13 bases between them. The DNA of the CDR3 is TGCGCCAGCAGCTTGGGACTAGTTGTTAGCGAGCAGTACTTC. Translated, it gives CASSLGLVVSEQYF.

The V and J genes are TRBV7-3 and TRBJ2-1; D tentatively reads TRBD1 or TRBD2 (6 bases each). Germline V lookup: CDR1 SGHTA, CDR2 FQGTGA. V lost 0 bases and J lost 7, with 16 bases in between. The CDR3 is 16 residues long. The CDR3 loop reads CASSLTLRGRRNEQFF. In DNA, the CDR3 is TGTGCCAGCAGCTTAACGTTACGGGGGCGCCGGAATGAGCAGTTCTTC. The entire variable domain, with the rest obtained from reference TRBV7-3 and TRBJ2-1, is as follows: GAGVSQTPSNKVTEKGKYVELRCDPISGHTALYWYRQSLGQGPEFLIYFQGTGAADDSGLPNDRFFAVRPEGSVSTLKIQRTERGDSAVYLCASSLTLRGRRNEQFFGPGTRLTVL.

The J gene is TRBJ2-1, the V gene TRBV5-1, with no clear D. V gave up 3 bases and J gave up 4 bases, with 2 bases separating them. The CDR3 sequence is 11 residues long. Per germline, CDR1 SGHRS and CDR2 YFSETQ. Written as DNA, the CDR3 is TGCGCCAGCAGCTGGTACAATGAGCAGTTCTTC. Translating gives CASSWYNEQFF.

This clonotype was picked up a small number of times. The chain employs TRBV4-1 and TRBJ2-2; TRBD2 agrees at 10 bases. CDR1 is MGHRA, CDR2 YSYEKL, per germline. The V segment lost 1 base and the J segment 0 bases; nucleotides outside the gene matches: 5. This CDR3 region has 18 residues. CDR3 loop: CASSQANSGGTNTGELFF. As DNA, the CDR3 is TGCGCCAGCAGCCAAGCTAATAGCGGGGGGACGAACACCGGGGAGCTGTTTTTT.

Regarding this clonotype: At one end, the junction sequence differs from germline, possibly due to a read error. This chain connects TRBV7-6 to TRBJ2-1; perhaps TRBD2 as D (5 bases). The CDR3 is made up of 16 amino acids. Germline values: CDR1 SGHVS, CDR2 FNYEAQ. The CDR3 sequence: CASSLAPGQAYNEQFF. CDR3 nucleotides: TGTGCCAGCAGCCTAGCACCCGGGCAGGCCTACAATGAGCAGTTCTTC.

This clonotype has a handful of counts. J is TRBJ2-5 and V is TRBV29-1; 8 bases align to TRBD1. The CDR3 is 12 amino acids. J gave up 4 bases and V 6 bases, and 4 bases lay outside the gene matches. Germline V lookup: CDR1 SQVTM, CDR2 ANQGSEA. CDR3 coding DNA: TGCAGCGTCGTGACAGGGGCAGAGACCCAGTACTTC. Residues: CSVVTGAETQYF.

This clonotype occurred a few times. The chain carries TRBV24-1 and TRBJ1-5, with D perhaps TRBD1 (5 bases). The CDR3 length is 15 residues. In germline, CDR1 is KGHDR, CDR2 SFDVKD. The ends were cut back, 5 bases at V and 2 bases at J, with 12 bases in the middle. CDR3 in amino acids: CATSGPGVGNQPQHF. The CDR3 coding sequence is TGTGCCACCAGTGGCCCGGGGGTCGGCAATCAGCCCCAGCATTTT.

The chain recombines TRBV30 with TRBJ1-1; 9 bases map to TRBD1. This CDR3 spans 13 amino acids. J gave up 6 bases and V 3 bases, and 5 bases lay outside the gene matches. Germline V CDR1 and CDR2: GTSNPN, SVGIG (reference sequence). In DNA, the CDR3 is TGTGCCTGGAGGGGACAGGGATCAGCTGAAGCTTTCTTT. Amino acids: CAWRGQGSAEAFF.

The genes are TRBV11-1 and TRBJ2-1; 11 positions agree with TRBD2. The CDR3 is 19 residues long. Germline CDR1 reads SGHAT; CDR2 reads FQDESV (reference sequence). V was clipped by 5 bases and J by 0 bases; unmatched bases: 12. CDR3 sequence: CASSIRLAGGPSSYNEQFF. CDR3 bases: TGTGCCAGCAGCATCCGCCTAGCGGGGGGTCCCAGCTCCTACAATGAGCAGTTCTTC.

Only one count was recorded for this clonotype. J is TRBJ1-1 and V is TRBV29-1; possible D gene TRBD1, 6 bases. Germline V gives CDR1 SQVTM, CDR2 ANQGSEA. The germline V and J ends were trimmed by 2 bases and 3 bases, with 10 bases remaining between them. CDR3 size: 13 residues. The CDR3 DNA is TGCAGCGTTGAAAAGGGGGGATACACTGAAGCTTTCTTT. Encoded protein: CSVEKGGYTEAFF.

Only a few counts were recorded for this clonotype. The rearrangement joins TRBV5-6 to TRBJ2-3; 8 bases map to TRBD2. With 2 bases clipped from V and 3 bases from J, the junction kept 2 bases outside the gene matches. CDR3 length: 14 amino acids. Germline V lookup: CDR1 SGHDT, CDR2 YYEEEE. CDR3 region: CASSFSGVTDTQYF. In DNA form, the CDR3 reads TGTGCCAGCAGCTTTAGCGGGGTTACAGATACGCAGTATTTT.

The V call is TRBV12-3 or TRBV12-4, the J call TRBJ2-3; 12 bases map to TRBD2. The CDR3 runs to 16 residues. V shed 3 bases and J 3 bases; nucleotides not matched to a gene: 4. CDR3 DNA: TGTGCCAGCAGTTTCCCAACTAGCGGGGGGACAGATACGCAGTATTTT. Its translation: CASSFPTSGGTDTQYF.

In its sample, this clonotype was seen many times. Here the CDR3 reads CASSLLPSGDSYEQYF. The CDR3 coding sequence is TGTGCCAGCAGCCTCCTCCCTAGCGGGGACTCCTACGAGCAGTACTTC. V and J are TRBV5-4 and TRBJ2-7; the match to TRBD2 covers 9 bases. The J segment lost 0 bases and the V segment lost 4 bases, leaving 8 bases of the junction unmatched. Germline V gene sequence: CDR1 SGHNT, CDR2 YYREEE (reference sequence). CDR3 size: 16 residues. Filled out from reference TRBV5-4 and TRBJ2-7, the complete variable domain reads ETGVTQSPTHLIKTRGQQVTLRCSSQSGHNTVSWYQQALGQGPQFIFQYYREEENGRGNFPPRFSGLQFPNYSSELNVNALELDDSALYLCASSLLPSGDSYEQYFGPGTRLTVT.